This TCR beta chain was retrieved from a study of T cells in localized non-small cell lung cancer. Whole-study results and caveats: Greater T cell density in blood accompanied longer overall survival.

This clone turned up a few times. Its antigen remains unidentified. The CDR3 consists of 14 residues. Trimming stripped 0 bases from V and 13 bases from J, with 16 bases between. The germline V gene encodes CDR1 SGHRS and CDR2 YFSETQ. Sequencing was performed with immunoSEQ multiplex PCR; in TCRdb, only in-frame clones are kept and a portion is missing. The table includes roughly 24,000 clones, about 85% detected once. The chain has TRBV5-1 and TRBJ1-4; D unclear. The source of this sequence is a man between 40 and 70 years old with stage III squamous cell lung carcinoma. Sequenced material: peripheral blood, taken before any cancer treatment. The CDR3 nucleotides read TGCGCCAGCAGCTTGGTCGAGAAGAGTCACGGACTGTTTTTT. Amino acids: CASSLVEKSHGLFF. Full variable domain (rest looked up from reference TRBV5-1 and TRBJ1-4): KAGVTQTPRYLIKTRGQQVTLSCSPISGHRSVSWYQQTPGQGLQFLFEYFSETQRNKGNFPGRFSGRQFSNSRSEMNVSTLELGDSALYLCASSLVEKSHGLFFGSGTQLSVL.